A selection of T cell receptor beta chains follows, all from one sample in a study of T-cell memory formation after mild COVID-19. TCRdb re-analysed the 5' RACE reads in MiXCR, keeping a single row per CDR3 protein. The sample lists some 190,000 distinct CDR3 sequences, around 17% occurring once. The sample taken for sequencing was PBMCs or a T cell subset sorted from them (not recorded which). Every receptor here comes from an adult woman who had mild COVID-19 (a few samples of this study predate the infection). Cell type and time point are not known. CDR3s include the opening cysteine and the closing phenylalanine or tryptophan. D genes are given only for firm matches. Expanded clones are given a class, and other clones once, few, many or no size at all.

TRBD2	TRBJ2-3	many	TRBV12-3/TRBV12-4	TGTGCCAGCAGTATGATAGCGGGAGCGGGAGATACGCAGTATTTT	CASSMIAGAGDTQYF
TRBD1	TRBJ1-2	few	TRBV11-2	TGTGCCAGCAGCGCGACCCAGGGACAGGGGGCATGGGGCTACACCTTC	CASSATQGQGAWGYTF
NA	TRBJ2-1	few	TRBV5-1	TGCGCCAGCAGCTTGGAGGGTCCCGCTAGGCGGGTCAATGAGCAGTTCTTC	CASSLEGPARRVNEQFF
TRBD2	TRBJ2-5	NA	TRBV11-2	TGTGCCAGCAGCCCATCACGCCGGGGACTAGCTAAAGCCAAGGAAGAGACCCAGTACTTC	CASSPSRRGLAKAKEETQYF
NA	TRBJ2-1	few	TRBV5-1	TGCGCCAGCAGCGCCTGGGACACACAGAATGAGCAGTTCTTC	CASSAWDTQNEQFF
NA	TRBJ2-2	NA	TRBV7-3	TGTGCCAGCAGCTTACAGGGTTTCACCGGGGAGCTGTTTTTT	CASSLQGFTGELFF
NA	TRBJ2-1	few	TRBV4-2	TGTGCCAGCAGCCAACCGTCCCGAGGGGATTGGGGGGTGGATGAGCAGTTCTTC	CASSQPSRGDWGVDEQFF
TRBD2	TRBJ2-1	NA	TRBV5-1	TGCGCCAGCAGCTTGGCCGCGGGGGGCCACAATGAGCAGTTCTTC	CASSLAAGGHNEQFF
TRBD2	TRBJ2-5	few	TRBV30	TGTGCCTGGACTAGCGGGGGTACGGAGACCCAGTACTTC	CAWTSGGTETQYF
TRBD2	TRBJ2-1	NA	TRBV9	TGTGCCAGCAGCGTATTTGGTAGCGGGAGGGGTGAGCAGTTCTTC	CASSVFGSGRGEQFF